These 22 T cell receptor beta chains were sequenced from one sample in a study of control samples from healthy donors and cancer patients. TCRdb's copy holds only in-frame clones and misses some; the assay was immunoSEQ multiplex PCR. The sample lists fewer than 150,000 clones, approximately 91% occurring once. The specimen sequenced was blood. The receptors come from a woman in her late teens or twenties in good health.

The rearrangement joins TRBV28 to TRBJ2-3; 9 nucleotides align to TRBD1. Germline V lookup: CDR1 MDHEN, CDR2 SYDVKM. There are 16 residues in the CDR3. The V and J ends lost 3 bases and 5 bases, in that order; junction bases with no gene match: 9. CDR3 in amino acids: CASSFLRDRVEDTQYF. CDR3 nucleotides: TGTGCCAGCAGTTTCCTCCGGGACAGGGTAGAAGATACGCAGTATTTT. The full variable domain, in which reference TRBV28 and TRBJ2-3 provide the parts outside the CDR3, is DVKVTQSSRYLVKRTGEKVFLECVQDMDHENMFWYRQDPGLGLRLIYFSYDVKMKEKGDIPEGYSVSREKKERFSLILESASTNQTSMYLCASSFLRDRVEDTQYFGPGTRLTVL.

The chain has TRBV10-3 and TRBJ2-3; a possible D gene is TRBD1 (5 bases). The CDR3 consists of 18 residues. Germline CDR1 is ENHRY and CDR2 is SYGVKD. Trimming removed 0 bases from V and 0 bases from J, with 16 bases in between. The CDR3 nucleotides read TGTGCCATCAGTGAGTCCCCGAAACGACAGTCTAGCACAGATACGCAGTATTTT. The encoded protein is CAISESPKRQSSTDTQYF.

V is TRBV2 and J is TRBJ2-2; D perhaps matches TRBD1 (6 bases). Trimming removed 3 bases at V and 6 bases at J, with 23 bases between. The CDR3 is 18 amino acids. Germline V CDR1 and CDR2: SNHLY, FYNNEI. The CDR3 region is CASSERGVKGERAGELFF. As DNA, the CDR3 is TGTGCCAGCAGTGAGAGAGGAGTCAAGGGGGAGCGAGCCGGGGAGCTGTTTTTT. Variable domain in full (rest from reference TRBV2 and TRBJ2-2): EPEVTQTPSHQVTQMGQEVILRCVPISNHLYFYWYRQILGQKVEFLVSFYNNEISEKSEIFDDQFSVERPDGSNFTLKIRSTKLEDSAMYFCASSERGVKGERAGELFFGEGSRLTVL.

The CDR3 DNA reads as TGTGCCAGCAGCTCAGGACTAGCGGGAGGGGGTAGGCAGTTCTTC. This encodes CASSSGLAGGGRQFF. V usage is TRBV9 and J usage is TRBJ2-1, with 15 bases identical to TRBD2. J lost 12 bases, V lost 4 bases, and 8 bases had no gene match. In germline, CDR1 is SGDLS, CDR2 YYNGEE. This CDR3 has 15 residues.

This clone has only one observation. The rearrangement uses TRBV7-2 and TRBJ1-2; D is unclear. V was trimmed by 6 bases and J by 4 bases, leaving 12 bases between them. Per the germline V gene, CDR1 is SGHTA and CDR2 is FQGNSA. This CDR3 has 13 amino acids. CDR3 region: CASSFGGPYGYTF. Written as DNA, the CDR3 is TGTGCCAGCAGTTTTGGTGGTCCCTATGGCTACACCTTC.

There are a few counts of this clone. This chain connects TRBV27 to TRBJ1-2; TRBD1 matches at 7 bases. CDR1 is MNHEY, CDR2 SMNVEV, per germline (reference sequence). The CDR3 consists of 14 residues. The trim removed 5 bases at V and 1 base at J, leaving 4 bases unmatched. The CDR3: CASSPGQSNYGYTF. The CDR3 DNA sequence: TGTGCCAGCAGTCCGGGACAGAGTAACTATGGCTACACCTTC.

The chain joins TRBV5-1 to TRBJ2-5, with D perhaps matching TRBD1 (6 bases). The CDR3 is 18 residues long. CDR1 is SGHRS and CDR2 is YFSETQ in the germline V gene. V was shortened by 0 bases and J by 3 bases, with 21 bases between the two germline ends. Here the CDR3 reads CASSLGIQTGSLKETQYF. The CDR3 DNA sequence: TGCGCCAGCAGCTTGGGGATTCAGACAGGTTCACTCAAAGAGACCCAGTACTTC.

V is TRBV2 and J is TRBJ1-5; weak D call: TRBD1 (6 bases). The V gene's germline CDR1 is SNHLY and CDR2 FYNNEI. There are 15 residues in the CDR3. The V end lost 10 bases, the J end lost 2 bases, and 18 bases lay between the germline ends. The CDR3 DNA follows: TGTGCCACCCGTCCTGGCGGGGGGCGCAATCAGCCCCAGCATTTT. Translated, it gives CATRPGGGRNQPQHF.

The chain has TRBV11-2 and TRBJ2-3, with 7 bases fitting TRBD2. Germline V gene sequence: CDR1 SGHAT, CDR2 FQNNGV. This CDR3 is 16 amino acids long. The V and J ends lost 5 bases and 2 bases, in that order; junction bases with no gene match: 10. The CDR3 DNA is TGTGCCAGCAGCCCTAAGCGGGGCCCCCCCACAGATACGCAGTATTTT. As protein: CASSPKRGPPTDTQYF.

This chain links TRBV5-1 with TRBJ1-2; D is undetermined. CDR1 is SGHRS and CDR2 is YFSETQ in the germline V gene. The CDR3 has 15 amino acids. V was clipped by 5 bases and J by 0 bases, with 14 bases between them. This CDR3 reads CASRVLIGPNYGYTF. The CDR3 DNA reads as TGCGCCAGCAGAGTGTTAATAGGGCCTAACTATGGCTACACCTTC.

The chain joins TRBV19 to TRBJ2-5; perhaps TRBD2 as D (7 bases). V lost 3 bases and J lost 5, with 13 bases in between. CDR1 and CDR2 from the germline V gene are LNHDA and SQIVND (reference sequence). This CDR3 contains 14 residues. CDR3 protein: CASSIGGGRETQYF. As DNA, the CDR3 is TGTGCCAGTAGTATTGGGGGGGGCCGGGAGACCCAGTACTTC.

The chain employs TRBV7-3 and TRBJ2-3; the match to TRBD1 covers 9 bases. The CDR3 runs 15 residues. The ends lost 6 bases at V and 3 bases at J; junction bases unmatched: 7. CDR1 is SGHTA, CDR2 FQGTGA, per germline. Here the CDR3 reads CASRLTGGGTDTQYF. CDR3 in DNA: TGTGCCAGCAGGTTGACAGGGGGTGGGACAGATACGCAGTATTTT.

The chain is built from TRBV7-2 and TRBJ2-5; 8 bases match TRBD2. The CDR3 loop spans 14 amino acids. Unmatched junction bases numbered 4, after V lost 5 bases and J lost 2 bases. Germline V gene sequence: CDR1 SGHTA, CDR2 FQGNSA. The CDR3 here is CASSPGRGQETQYF. The CDR3 DNA reads as TGTGCCAGCAGCCCCGGGAGGGGGCAAGAGACCCAGTACTTC.

The V and J genes are TRBV5-5 and TRBJ2-7; D gene ambiguous. Germline V lookup: CDR1 SGHKS, CDR2 YYEKEE (reference sequence). The CDR3 sequence is 12 residues long. V gave up 5 bases and J gave up 3 bases, with 9 bases separating them. CDR3 in amino acids: CASRELFYEQYF. The CDR3 DNA follows: TGTGCCAGCAGAGAACTTTTCTACGAGCAGTACTTC.

V gene TRBV6-4 combines with J gene TRBJ2-7, with 13 bases lining up with TRBD2. This CDR3 contains 18 residues. Germline-derived CDR1 and CDR2 are MRHNA and SNTAGT. V lost 7 bases and J lost 4; bases outside the gene matches: 16. CDR3 loop: CASTLEGTSGIVPYEQYF. For the CDR3, the DNA is TGTGCCAGCACCCTAGAAGGGACTAGCGGGATCGTTCCTTACGAGCAGTACTTC.

The chain is built from TRBV19 and TRBJ1-1, with unresolved D. The CDR3 covers 13 residues. V was cut by 6 bases and J by 1 base, with 9 bases left in between. Germline V gene lookup returns CDR1 LNHDA and CDR2 SQIVND (reference sequence). CDR3 DNA: TGTGCCAGTAGAGCAGGCAGGAACACTGAAGCTTTCTTT. It yields the protein CASRAGRNTEAFF.

This clone was seen a single time. The chain joins TRBV27 to TRBJ1-2, with no clear D. CDR3 size: 15 residues. With 6 bases removed from V and 0 bases from J, the gap between germline ends came to 14 bases. From germline, CDR1 is MNHEY and CDR2 SMNVEV (reference sequence). The DNA for the CDR3 is TGTGCCAGCAGCTTCCGGGCGACGGCTAACTATGGCTACACCTTC. Amino acids: CASSFRATANYGYTF.

The chain recombines TRBV3-1 (or the pseudogene TRBV3-2) with TRBJ1-2, with a possible D match to TRBD1 (5 bases). This CDR3 is built from 15 residues. Trimming removed 1 base from V and 0 bases from J, with 9 bases in between. CDR1 and CDR2 (germline): LGHDT, YNNKEL (reference sequence). The DNA for the CDR3 is TGTGCCAGCAGCCAAGGGGACTACCCTAACTATGGCTACACCTTC. Translation gives CASSQGDYPNYGYTF.

J is TRBJ2-5 and V is TRBV28; no firm D call. This CDR3 has 13 residues. The germline V gene has CDR1 MDHEN and CDR2 SYDVKM. Between the trimmed V and J ends, which lost 1 base and 5 bases, there was a span of 8 bases. The CDR3 DNA follows: TGTGCCAGCAGTTTATACGAGCACGAGACCCAGTACTTC. Translated, it gives CASSLYEHETQYF.

The chain links TRBV7-9 to TRBJ1-1, with TRBD1 as a possible D gene (5 bases). This CDR3 has 14 residues. V lost 3 bases to trimming and J lost 0 bases, with 8 bases between them. CDR1 is SEHNR, CDR2 FQNEAQ, per germline (reference sequence). CDR3: CASSFGQVNTEAFF. CDR3 in DNA: TGTGCCAGCAGCTTCGGACAAGTGAACACTGAAGCTTTCTTT.

The CDR3 DNA reads as TGTGCCAGCAACCCATGGGGACACAACTATGGCTACACCTTC. Translated: CASNPWGHNYGYTF. The genes are TRBV5-4 and TRBJ1-2, with D maybe TRBD1 (6 bases). The CDR3 extends over 14 amino acids. Germline lookup yields CDR1 SGHNT and CDR2 YYREEE (reference sequence). With 6 bases removed from V and 2 bases from J, the gap between germline ends came to 14 bases.

This sequence joins TRBV28 and TRBJ2-7, with 8 bases lining up with TRBD1. The CDR3 covers 16 residues. Unmatched junction bases numbered 13, after V lost 6 bases and J lost 3 bases. Germline loops: CDR1 MDHEN, CDR2 SYDVKM. For the CDR3, the DNA is TGTGCCAGCAGCTCACCCGCTGACAGGGGCGTCTACGAGCAGTACTTC. It codes for CASSSPADRGVYEQYF.